This TCR beta chain is drawn from a study of CD8 T cells in Susac syndrome. General study findings and limits: That the number of individuals in its TCR sequencing and HLA analysis was relatively small was acknowledged by the study.

Sequencing of TCR beta was performed on blood CD8+ T cells and on blood CD4+ T cells. RNA, at roughly 0.45 to 1 ug, was reverse transcribed with random hexamers. A multiplex approach, immunoSEQ multiplex PCR, amplified TCR beta CDR3 across 54 Vbeta and 13 Jbeta. MiXCR, run by TCRdb on the immunoSEQ multiplex PCR reads, gives a single entry per CDR3 protein. The table lists around 170,000 distinct CDR3 sequences, 90% to 95% of them singletons. On this clonotype itself: Antigen: not known.

CDR3 size: 16 residues. The V and J ends lost 0 bases and 0 bases respectively, with 7 bases between them. Germline lookup yields CDR1 SGDLS and CDR2 YYNGEE. The rearrangement joins TRBV9 to TRBJ2-6, with no clear D. The sequence was collected from a human donor with multiple sclerosis. Specimen: CD8+ T cells from PBMCs. The DNA of the CDR3 is TGTGCCAGCAGCGTAGGATCGGTCTCTGGGGCCAACGTCCTGACTTTC. Translated: CASSVGSVSGANVLTF.